This T cell receptor (beta chain) was recorded in a study of identical twins. Healthy Caucasians provided all donations. The V end lost 6 bases, the J end lost 1 base, and 12 bases lay between the germline ends. The CDR3 covers 14 residues. Germline CDR1 and CDR2: SGDLS and YYNGEE. TCRdb passed the 5' RACE reads through MiXCR, listing each CDR3 protein once. The table includes about 720,000 distinct CDR3 sequences, roughly 18% detected once. In addition, the sample was reused for a study of T cells expressing NK-cell markers.

The TCR was taken from a woman under 30 in good health. The chain links TRBV9 to TRBJ2-3, with D unclear. The sequencing input was PBMCs. The CDR3 sequence is CASTPPSGTDTQYF. The CDR3 DNA reads as TGTGCCAGCACCCCCCCGAGCGGCACAGATACGCAGTATTTT.